This is a list of T cell receptor beta chains from one sample in a study of beta chain features in type 1 diabetes. The repertoire was sequenced with immunoSEQ multiplex PCR; TCRdb's copy has only in-frame clones and lacks some. The data contain around 150,000 clones, roughly 9% of them singletons. Material: central memory CD4+ T cells from blood. These receptors were obtained from a woman aged 25 to 39 with type 1 diabetes. Both conserved end residues are part of each CDR3. The D gene is left open where the match is weak. Expanded clones are given a class, and other clones once, few, many or no size at all.

TGTGCCAGCAGTTTGCGATTAGCGGGAGTCCACAATGAGCAGTTCTTC,CASSLRLAGVHNEQFF,TRBD2,TRBV6-5,TRBJ2-1,-
TGCGCCAGCAGCCAGTCGGGACTAGCGATCCAAGAGACCCAGTACTTC,CASSQSGLAIQETQYF,TRBD2,TRBV4-3,TRBJ2-5,few
TGTGCCTGGAGTGGTTCCCGGGACACTTATAGCAATCAGCCCCAGCATTTT,CAWSGSRDTYSNQPQHF,-,TRBV30,TRBJ1-5,few
TGTGCCAGCAGCAAAGGAGGCAGAAATTATAGCAATCAGCCCCAGCATTTT,CASSKGGRNYSNQPQHF,-,TRBV21-1,TRBJ1-5,few
TGTGCCAGCTCACAACCGGGACAGGGTGACTACGAGCAGTACTTC,CASSQPGQGDYEQYF,TRBD1,TRBV18,TRBJ2-7,-
TGTGCCAGCACCCTAGGGCGGGGGACTAGTAGGGATACGCAGTATTTT,CASTLGRGTSRDTQYF,TRBD2,TRBV11-3,TRBJ2-3,few
TGTGCCGGATCGGGGGGCGAAGGCTACACCTTC,CAGSGGEGYTF,-,TRBV28,TRBJ1-2,few
TGTGCTGCGGGAGATTATGGTGAGCAGTTCTTC,CAAGDYGEQFF,TRBD2,TRBV30,TRBJ2-1,few
TGTGCCAGCAGCCCGCAGACTAGCGGGGAGACCCAGTACTTC,CASSPQTSGETQYF,TRBD2,TRBV11-2,TRBJ2-5,few
TGTGCCAGCAGCCCCGGGGCTAACTATGGCTACACCTTC,CASSPGANYGYTF,-,TRBV2,TRBJ1-2,-
TGTGCCAGCAGTGCTCAGGAGGCCGGCTACAATGAGCAGTTCTTC,CASSAQEAGYNEQFF,-,TRBV27,TRBJ2-1,few
TGTGCCAGCAGTGCCGGGACAGGGGTGGTTATGAACACTGAAGCTTTCTTT,CASSAGTGVVMNTEAFF,TRBD1,TRBV28,TRBJ1-1,few
TGTGCCAGCAGTTACGGACAGGCCCCAAGGACCGGGGAGCTGTTTTTT,CASSYGQAPRTGELFF,TRBD1,TRBV6-5,TRBJ2-2,-
TGTGCCAGCAGCTTACCTGGACAGGGTCATAGCTACACCTTC,CASSLPGQGHSYTF,TRBD1,TRBV11-3,TRBJ1-2,-
TGTGCCAGTAGTTCTAGCGGATCCACAGATACGCAGTATTTT,CASSSSGSTDTQYF,TRBD2,TRBV19,TRBJ2-3,few
TGTGCCAGCAGTGAAGGACAGGGAAGGAACTATGGCTACACCTTC,CASSEGQGRNYGYTF,TRBD1,TRBV25-1,TRBJ1-2,-
TGTGCCAGTAGTAACACAGGAACCTCCTACGAGCAGTACTTC,CASSNTGTSYEQYF,-,TRBV19,TRBJ2-7,-
TGTGCCAGCTCACCCCGTTCCGGGACAGGGTCGGACGAGCAGTACTTC,CASSPRSGTGSDEQYF,TRBD1,TRBV18,TRBJ2-7,-
TGTGCCTGGAGTGTAGTCGGCGGGGGGCTGCGAAATGAGCAGTTCTTC,CAWSVVGGGLRNEQFF,TRBD2,TRBV30,TRBJ2-1,-
TGTGCCAGCAGCTTAGATACAGTCTCTGGAAACACCATATATTTT,CASSLDTVSGNTIYF,-,TRBV7-2,TRBJ1-3,-
TGTGCCAGCAGGGACAGCAGCGTTTATGGCTACACCTTC,CASRDSSVYGYTF,-,TRBV2,TRBJ1-2,-
TGTGCCAGCAGCCCCAGGACAGGGGGCAATGAGCAGTTCTTC,CASSPRTGGNEQFF,TRBD1,TRBV11-3,TRBJ2-1,few
TGCAGCGTTACGGGACAGGGGTTTGGGTACACCTTC,CSVTGQGFGYTF,TRBD1,TRBV29-1,TRBJ1-2,-
TGTGCCAGCAGCCAAGATGCGGGTCTTGAAGCTTTCTTT,CASSQDAGLEAFF,-,TRBV4-2,TRBJ1-1,few
TGTGCCAGCAGTAGGGGGACTAGGTTATTCAATGAGCAGTTCTTC,CASSRGTRLFNEQFF,TRBD2,TRBV7-9,TRBJ2-1,-
TGTGCCAGCAGCTTAGCTGGACAGGGAGGCTATGGCTACACCTTC,CASSLAGQGGYGYTF,TRBD1,TRBV7-2,TRBJ1-2,-
TGTGCCAGCAGTGATTTGGGGGCTTGGGGCAATGAGCAGTTCTTC,CASSDLGAWGNEQFF,-,TRBV2,TRBJ2-1,few
TGTGCCACCAACCCTGGGGGGTACTCCTACAATGAGCAGTTCTTC,CATNPGGYSYNEQFF,-,TRBV5-4,TRBJ2-1,-
TGTGCCAGCCTAACGGGGGGCTGGGAGACCCAGTACTTC,CASLTGGWETQYF,-,TRBV2,TRBJ2-5,-
TGTGCCAGCAGCCCTAGAATCGGACTAGCGGATTACAATGAGCAGTTCTTC,CASSPRIGLADYNEQFF,TRBD2,TRBV14,TRBJ2-1,few
TGTGCCAGCAGTGAATGGTCGGACTTAACCTACGAGCAGTACTTC,CASSEWSDLTYEQYF,-,TRBV25-1,TRBJ2-7,few
TGTGCCAGCAGCTGGAGCGGGAGTGCCCGGGGTGAGCAGTTCTTC,CASSWSGSARGEQFF,TRBD2,TRBV7-3,TRBJ2-1,-
TGCGCCAGCAGCTTGGTTGACAGGGGCAATGAAAAACTGTTTTTT,CASSLVDRGNEKLFF,TRBD1,TRBV5-1,TRBJ1-4,-
TGTGCCAGCTCACCATTAGCGGGACTCCAGTTCTTC,CASSPLAGLQFF,TRBD2,TRBV18,TRBJ2-1,many
TGCGCCAGCAGCCCACAGGGGGTCTACGAGCAGTACTTC,CASSPQGVYEQYF,TRBD1,TRBV5-1,TRBJ2-7,few
TGTGCTAGTGGCACTGGACAGGGAGAAGGTGAAGCTTTCTTT,CASGTGQGEGEAFF,TRBD1,TRBV12-5,TRBJ1-1,-
TGTGCCACCAGCAGAGATTTCCTCCAGGGCACAGATACGCAGTATTTT,CATSRDFLQGTDTQYF,-,TRBV15,TRBJ2-3,-
TGTGCCAGCAGTGCCTCCGCGGGTAGCACAGATACGCAGTATTTT,CASSASAGSTDTQYF,-,TRBV14,TRBJ2-3,-
TGCGCCAGCAGCCAAGAAAAACACGCAGTCAACACTGAAGCTTTCTTT,CASSQEKHAVNTEAFF,-,TRBV4-1,TRBJ1-1,-
TGTGCCAGCAGCCGAGACTTACTAGCGACCGCAGATACGCAGTATTTT,CASSRDLLATADTQYF,TRBD2,TRBV7-9,TRBJ2-3,-
TGTGCCAGCAGCCACCTAACGAATGAAAAACTGTTTTTT,CASSHLTNEKLFF,-,TRBV14,TRBJ1-4,-
TGTGCCAGCAGACGGGGAATGAACACTGAAGCTTTCTTT,CASRRGMNTEAFF,-,TRBV7-6,TRBJ1-1,-
TGTGCCAGCAGTCCAAACAGAGATACGCAGTATTTT,CASSPNRDTQYF,-,TRBV7-9,TRBJ2-3,-
TGTGCCAGTAGTATATGGGGACTAGATCGGTCCTACGAGCAGTACTTC,CASSIWGLDRSYEQYF,TRBD2,TRBV19,TRBJ2-7,few
TGTGCCAGCAGCGTAGTCGGGAGCTACAATGAGCAGTTCTTC,CASSVVGSYNEQFF,-,TRBV9,TRBJ2-1,-
TGTGCCAGCGGGAGCGGGACTCCACCCTACAATGAGCAGTTCTTC,CASGSGTPPYNEQFF,TRBD2,TRBV28,TRBJ2-1,-
TGTGCCTGGCAGGGACAGGGGAGTTTAGCCAAAAACATTCAGTACTTC,CAWQGQGSLAKNIQYF,TRBD1,TRBV30,TRBJ2-4,few
TGTGCCAGCTCACCAGGACTAGCGGGAGCGGCCGGGGAGCTGTTTTTT,CASSPGLAGAAGELFF,TRBD2,TRBV18,TRBJ2-2,few
TGTGCCAGCAGCTTGGAACTAGCGGGAGCCCAGTTCTTC,CASSLELAGAQFF,TRBD2,TRBV5-5,TRBJ2-1,-
TGTGCCAGCAGTTCTGAGGGCGCAAAATTTGGTGAGCAGTTCTTC,CASSSEGAKFGEQFF,-,TRBV6-6,TRBJ2-1,few